This T cell receptor beta chain stems from a study of blood T cells in healthy people across ages. On this clonotype itself: What it recognizes is unknown.

Study-level results: Changes seen in expanded clonotypes were possibly confounded by donor CMV status left unknown. While age rose, TCR beta diversity per million T cells dropped in a roughly linear way.

PCR was performed a second time for roughly 6 to 12 cycles using a sample-barcoded 5' primer and a J-beta primer mix. All cDNA molecules were each tagged by a template-switch adaptor with 12 random nucleotides. One entry per CDR3 protein results from TCRdb running MiXCR on the 5' RACE reads. The data hold about 1.6 million distinct CDR3 sequences, with almost 35% observed a single time. The CDR3 runs 15 residues. The germline V gene has CDR1 SEHNR and CDR2 FQNEAQ (reference sequence). The germline V and J ends were trimmed by 4 bases and 2 bases, with 14 bases remaining between them. The sample, roughly 9.1 milliliters of peripheral blood, was drawn from each donor.

The chain joins TRBV7-9 to TRBJ2-5; D possibly corresponds to TRBD1 (6 bases). Sequencing input: blood. This TCR was recovered from a woman between 25 and 40 years old in good health. The CDR3 coding sequence is TGTGCCAGCAGCTCAAAGGGGGATGGGCAAGAGACCCAGTACTTC. It codes for CASSSKGDGQETQYF.